A single T cell receptor beta chain is shown here with its context. The CDR3 is made up of 14 amino acids. Trimming cost V 0 bases and J 3 bases, with 9 bases left between them. Germline CDR1 reads SGDLS; CDR2 reads YYNGEE. Produced via immunoSEQ multiplex PCR; TCRdb's table is partial and in-frame only. This sample has some 94,000 clones; 90% to 96% occur once, and the top ten carry approximately 0.36%. The sample comes from a study of technical replicates of blood from several donors. This receptor was identified in a human donor in good health. Sequenced material: T cells isolated from PBMCs. V usage is TRBV9 and J usage is TRBJ1-2, with D perhaps matching TRBD1 (5 bases). The CDR3 nucleotides read TGTGCCAGCAGCGTAGGGACAACCGACTATGGCTACACCTTC. This encodes CASSVGTTDYGYTF.